This is a list of T cell receptor beta chains from one sample in a study of shared clonotypes between healthy human individuals. Generated by immunoSEQ multiplex PCR, the TCRdb table keeps only in-frame clones and is missing some. This sample yields 560,000 or so clones, of which around 96% are seen a single time; about 0.11% belongs to the top ten. Sequencing input: naive CD8+ T cells sorted from blood. These receptors all come from a woman aged 25 to 39 in good health. Both conserved end residues are part of each CDR3. A D gene is named only where the DNA matches it firmly. Not every row has a clone size; where given, it reads once, few, many or a size class.

J gene	clone size	D gene	V gene	CDR3 protein	CDR3 DNA
TRBJ2-7	few	NA	TRBV27	CASSFGLGTHEQYF	TGTGCCAGCAGTTTTGGGCTCGGGACCCACGAGCAGTACTTC
TRBJ2-3	NA	TRBD2	TRBV28	CASSPWWSSGRGWGTDTQYF	TGTGCCAGCAGTCCATGGTGGTCTAGCGGGAGAGGTTGGGGCACAGATACGCAGTATTTT
TRBJ2-7	NA	NA	TRBV27	CASSSRLGAYEQYF	TGTGCCAGCAGTTCACGACTAGGGGCCTACGAGCAGTACTTC
TRBJ2-5	NA	NA	TRBV25-1	CASSFQETQYF	TGTGCCAGCAGTTTCCAAGAGACCCAGTACTTC
TRBJ1-5	NA	NA	TRBV28	CASSLVGMSNQPQHF	TGTGCCAGCAGTCTCGTGGGTATGAGCAATCAGCCCCAGCATTTT
TRBJ2-3	NA	TRBD2	TRBV6-4	CASSEGVLAGADTQYF	TGTGCCAGCAGTGAGGGCGTTCTTGCGGGAGCAGATACGCAGTATTTT
TRBJ1-5	few	NA	TRBV28	CASSPSQPQHF	TGTGCCAGCAGCCCTTCCCAGCCCCAGCATTTT
TRBJ2-7	NA	NA	TRBV20-1	CSARMVGEQYF	TGCAGTGCTAGGATGGTCGGCGAGCAGTACTTC
TRBJ1-1	NA	NA	TRBV9	CASSVSTGNTEAFF	TGTGCCAGCAGCGTAAGCACAGGGAACACTGAAGCTTTCTTT
TRBJ2-7	NA	NA	TRBV6-1	CASSDTPPGQGGPYEQYF	TGTGCCAGCAGTGACACCCCCCCCGGGCAGGGAGGCCCCTACGAGCAGTACTTC
TRBJ1-5	NA	NA	TRBV19	CASSPWVRQPQHF	TGTGCCAGTAGTCCCTGGGTACGCCAGCCCCAGCATTTT
TRBJ2-4	NA	NA	TRBV6-5	CASSYRGQQNIQYF	TGTGCCAGCAGTTACAGGGGTCAGCAAAACATTCAGTACTTC
TRBJ2-7	NA	NA	TRBV7-9	CASSHRDASYEQYF	TGTGCCAGCAGCCACCGGGACGCATCCTACGAGCAGTACTTC
TRBJ2-4	once	TRBD1	TRBV19	CASSIYRGAKNIQYF	TGTGCCAGTAGTATCTACAGGGGAGCCAAAAACATTCAGTACTTC